Sequencing of this TCR beta chain was carried out in a study of OX40 agonist ivuxolimab in advanced cancers. Study background: Dose-escalation cases comprised hepatocellular carcinoma, melanoma, renal cell or head and neck cancer.

As for this clone: Its antigen is undetermined.

Produced via immunoSEQ multiplex PCR; TCRdb's table is partial and in-frame only. This sample has approximately 52,000 clones, with approximately 94% found just once. Trimming removed 3 bases at V and 4 bases at J, with 12 bases between. The germline V gene encodes CDR1 MDHEN and CDR2 SYDVKM. The CDR3 has 14 residues. Study-level results: In the 0.1 to 3.0 mg/kg range, CD4+ and CD8+ blood T cells had expanded clonally by week 6. Also present in some nonresponders was a low level of normalized T-cell clonal expansion.

Blood sampling was done at baseline, cycle 4 day 1, and cycle 7 day 1. The sample in question was CD4+ or CD8+ T cells sorted from blood, obtained in a trial of the OX40 agonist ivuxolimab. The sequence was obtained from an adult with an advanced solid tumor such as melanoma, head and neck, liver or kidney cancer. The rearrangement uses TRBV28 and TRBJ1-1; no definite D call. This CDR3 reads CASSFPTAPTEAFF. The DNA for the CDR3 is TGTGCCAGCAGTTTCCCTACAGCGCCCACTGAAGCTTTCTTT.